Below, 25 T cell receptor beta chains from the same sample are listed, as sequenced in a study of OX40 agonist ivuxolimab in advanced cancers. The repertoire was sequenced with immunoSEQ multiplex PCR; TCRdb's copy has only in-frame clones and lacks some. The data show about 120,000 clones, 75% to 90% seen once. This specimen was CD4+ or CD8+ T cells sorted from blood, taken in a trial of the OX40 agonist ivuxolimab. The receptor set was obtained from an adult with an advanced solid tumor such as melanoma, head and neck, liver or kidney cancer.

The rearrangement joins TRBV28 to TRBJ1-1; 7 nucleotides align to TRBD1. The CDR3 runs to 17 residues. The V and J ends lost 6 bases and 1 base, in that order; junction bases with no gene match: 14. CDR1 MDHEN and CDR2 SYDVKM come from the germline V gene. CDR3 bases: TGTGCCAGCAGCCCCCGACCGGGACAGACACAGAACACTGAAGCTTTCTTT. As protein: CASSPRPGQTQNTEAFF.

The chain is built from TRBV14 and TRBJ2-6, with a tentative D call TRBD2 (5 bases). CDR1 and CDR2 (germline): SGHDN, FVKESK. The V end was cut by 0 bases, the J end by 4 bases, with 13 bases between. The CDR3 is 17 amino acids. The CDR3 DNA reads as TGTGCCAGCAGCCAAGATCGGGGTCTGACAGGGGCCAACGTCCTGACTTTC. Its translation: CASSQDRGLTGANVLTF.

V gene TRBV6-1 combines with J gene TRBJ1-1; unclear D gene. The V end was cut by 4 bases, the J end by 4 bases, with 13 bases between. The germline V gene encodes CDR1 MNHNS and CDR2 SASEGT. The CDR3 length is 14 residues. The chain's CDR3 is CASSVSTQTTEAFF. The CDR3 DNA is TGTGCCAGCAGTGTCAGTACGCAGACCACTGAAGCTTTCTTT.

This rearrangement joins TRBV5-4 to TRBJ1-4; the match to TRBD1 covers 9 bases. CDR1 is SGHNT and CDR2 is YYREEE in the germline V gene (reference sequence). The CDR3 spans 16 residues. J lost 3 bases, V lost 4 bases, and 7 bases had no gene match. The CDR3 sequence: CASSRDRAGANEKLFF. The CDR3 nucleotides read TGTGCCAGCAGCCGGGACAGGGCGGGAGCTAATGAAAAACTGTTTTTT.

The CDR3 loop is CASSRLQRGEQFF. The CDR3 nucleotides read TGTGCCAGCAGCCGACTTCAGCGGGGGGAGCAGTTCTTC. This chain joins TRBV7-2 and TRBJ2-1, with TRBD2 matching over 8 bases. The ends lost 5 bases at V and 10 bases at J; junction bases unmatched: 7. Germline lookup yields CDR1 SGHTA and CDR2 FQGNSA. The CDR3 runs to 13 residues.

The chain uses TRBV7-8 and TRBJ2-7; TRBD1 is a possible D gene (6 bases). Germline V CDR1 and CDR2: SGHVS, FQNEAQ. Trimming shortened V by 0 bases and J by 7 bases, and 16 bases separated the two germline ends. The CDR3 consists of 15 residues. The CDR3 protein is CASSLALRDMGEQYF. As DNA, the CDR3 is TGTGCCAGCAGCTTAGCGCTGAGGGACATGGGAGAGCAGTACTTC.

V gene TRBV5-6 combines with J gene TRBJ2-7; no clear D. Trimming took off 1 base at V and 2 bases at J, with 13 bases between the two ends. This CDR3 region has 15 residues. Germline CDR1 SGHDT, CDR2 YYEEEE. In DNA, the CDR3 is TGTGCCAGCAGCTTGTGGTCAACGGCAACCTACGAGCAGTACTTC. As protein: CASSLWSTATYEQYF.

Here the CDR3 DNA reads TGCGCCAGCAGCTTCGGGGCAGGGAACGAAAAACTGTTTTTT. This encodes CASSFGAGNEKLFF. V usage is TRBV5-1 and J usage is TRBJ1-4; maybe TRBD1 (5 bases). CDR3 length equals 14 residues. Germline CDR1 reads SGHRS; CDR2 reads YFSETQ. Trimming shortened V by 2 bases and J by 8 bases, and 13 bases separated the two germline ends.

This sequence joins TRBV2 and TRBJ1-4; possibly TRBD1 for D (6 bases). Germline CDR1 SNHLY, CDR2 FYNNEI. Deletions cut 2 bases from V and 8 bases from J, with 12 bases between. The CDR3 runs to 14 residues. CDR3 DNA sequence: TGTGCCAGCAGTGAATGGGGGGCGAAAGAAAAACTGTTTTTT. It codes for CASSEWGAKEKLFF.

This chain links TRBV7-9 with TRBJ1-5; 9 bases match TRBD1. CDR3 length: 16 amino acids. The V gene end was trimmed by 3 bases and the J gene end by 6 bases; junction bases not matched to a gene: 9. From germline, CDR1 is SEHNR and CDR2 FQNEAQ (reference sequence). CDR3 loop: CASSLAGQGLSQPQHF. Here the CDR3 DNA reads TGTGCCAGCAGCTTGGCGGGACAGGGCTTGAGTCAGCCCCAGCATTTT.

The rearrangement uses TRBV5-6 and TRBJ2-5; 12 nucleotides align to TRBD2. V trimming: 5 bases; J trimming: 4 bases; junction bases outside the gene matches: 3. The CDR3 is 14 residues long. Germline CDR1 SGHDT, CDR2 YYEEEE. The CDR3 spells CASRRLAGVETQYF. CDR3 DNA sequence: TGTGCCAGCAGACGACTAGCGGGGGTAGAGACCCAGTACTTC.

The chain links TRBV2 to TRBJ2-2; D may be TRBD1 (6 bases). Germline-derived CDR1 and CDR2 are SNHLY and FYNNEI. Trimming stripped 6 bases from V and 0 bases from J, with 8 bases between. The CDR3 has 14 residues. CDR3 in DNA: TGTGCCAGCAGGGACAGTTCGAACACCGGGGAGCTGTTTTTT. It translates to CASRDSSNTGELFF.

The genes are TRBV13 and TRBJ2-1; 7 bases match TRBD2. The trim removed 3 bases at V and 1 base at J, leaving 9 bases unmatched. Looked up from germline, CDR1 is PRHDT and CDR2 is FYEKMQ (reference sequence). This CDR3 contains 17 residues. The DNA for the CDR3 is TGTGCCAGCAGCTTCGGGGCCCCGGGGGGATCCTACAATGAGCAGTTCTTC. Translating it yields CASSFGAPGGSYNEQFF.

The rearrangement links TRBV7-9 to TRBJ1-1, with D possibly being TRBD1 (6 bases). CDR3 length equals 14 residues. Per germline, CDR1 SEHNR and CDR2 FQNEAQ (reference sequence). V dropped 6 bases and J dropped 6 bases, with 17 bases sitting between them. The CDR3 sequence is CASSQDSGDAEAFF. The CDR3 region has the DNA TGTGCCAGCAGTCAGGACAGCGGGGATGCTGAAGCTTTCTTT.

The CDR3 DNA reads as TGTGCCAGCAGCAGGGAAAGCAGCAATGAGCAGTTCTTC. This codes for CASSRESSNEQFF. This chain links TRBV6-6 with TRBJ2-1, with D perhaps TRBD1 (5 bases). CDR3 size: 13 residues. V gave up 6 bases and J gave up 6 bases, with 12 bases separating them. The germline gives CDR1 MNHNY, CDR2 SVGAGI (reference sequence).

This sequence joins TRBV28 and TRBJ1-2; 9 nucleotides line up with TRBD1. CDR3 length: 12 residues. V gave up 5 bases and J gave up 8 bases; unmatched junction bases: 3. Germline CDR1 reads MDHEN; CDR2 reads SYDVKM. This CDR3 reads CASSRQGGGYTF. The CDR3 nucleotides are TGTGCCAGCAGTCGACAGGGGGGCGGCTACACCTTC.

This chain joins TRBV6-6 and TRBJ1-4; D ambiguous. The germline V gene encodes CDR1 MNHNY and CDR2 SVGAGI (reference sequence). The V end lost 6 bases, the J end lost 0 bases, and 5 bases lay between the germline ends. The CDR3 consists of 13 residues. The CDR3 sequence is CASSRTTNEKLFF. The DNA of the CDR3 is TGTGCCAGCAGCCGAACAACTAATGAAAAACTGTTTTTT.

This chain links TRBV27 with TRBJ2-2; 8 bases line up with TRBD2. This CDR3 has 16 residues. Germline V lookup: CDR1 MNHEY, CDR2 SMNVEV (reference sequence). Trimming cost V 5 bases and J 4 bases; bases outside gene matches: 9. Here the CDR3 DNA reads TGTGCCAGCAGTCTCGACCGGGGGGGCCGCACCGGGGAGCTGTTTTTT. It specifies CASSLDRGGRTGELFF.

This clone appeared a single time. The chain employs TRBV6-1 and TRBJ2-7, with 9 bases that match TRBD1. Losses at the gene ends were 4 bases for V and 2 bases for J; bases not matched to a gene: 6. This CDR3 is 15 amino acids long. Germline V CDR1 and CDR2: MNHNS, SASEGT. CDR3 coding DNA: TGTGCCAGCAGTGCCGGACAGGGGTTTCCCTACGAGCAGTACTTC. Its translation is CASSAGQGFPYEQYF.

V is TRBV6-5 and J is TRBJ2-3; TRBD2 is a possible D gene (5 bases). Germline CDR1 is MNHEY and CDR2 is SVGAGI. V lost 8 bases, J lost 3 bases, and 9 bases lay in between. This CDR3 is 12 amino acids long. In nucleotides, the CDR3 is TGTGCCAGCCAGACGGGGACAGATACGCAGTATTTT. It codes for CASQTGTDTQYF.

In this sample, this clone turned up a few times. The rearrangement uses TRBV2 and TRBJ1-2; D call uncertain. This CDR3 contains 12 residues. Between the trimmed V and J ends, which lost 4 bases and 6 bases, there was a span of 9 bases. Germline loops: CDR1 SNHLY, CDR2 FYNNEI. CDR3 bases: TGTGCCAGCAGTGTAGGGTTCGATGGCTACACCTTC. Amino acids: CASSVGFDGYTF.

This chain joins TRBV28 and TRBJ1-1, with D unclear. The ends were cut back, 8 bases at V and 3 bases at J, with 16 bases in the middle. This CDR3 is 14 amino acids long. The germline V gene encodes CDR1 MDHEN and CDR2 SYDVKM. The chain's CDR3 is CASRTPGSDTEAFF. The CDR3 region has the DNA TGTGCCAGCCGGACGCCGGGGAGCGACACTGAAGCTTTCTTT.

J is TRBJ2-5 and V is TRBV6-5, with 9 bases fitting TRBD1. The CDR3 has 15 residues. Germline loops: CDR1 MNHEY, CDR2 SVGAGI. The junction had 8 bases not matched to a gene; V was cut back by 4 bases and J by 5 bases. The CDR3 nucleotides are TGTGCCAGCAGTTCACAGGGGGCTTGGGGGGAGACCCAGTACTTC. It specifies CASSSQGAWGETQYF.

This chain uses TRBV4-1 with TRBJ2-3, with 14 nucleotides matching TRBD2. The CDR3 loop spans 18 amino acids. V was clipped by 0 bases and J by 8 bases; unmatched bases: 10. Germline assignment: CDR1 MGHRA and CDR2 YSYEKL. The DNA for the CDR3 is TGCGCCAGCAGCCAAGAAAGACTAGCGGGGGGGCGGCCGGTTACGCAGTATTTT. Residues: CASSQERLAGGRPVTQYF.

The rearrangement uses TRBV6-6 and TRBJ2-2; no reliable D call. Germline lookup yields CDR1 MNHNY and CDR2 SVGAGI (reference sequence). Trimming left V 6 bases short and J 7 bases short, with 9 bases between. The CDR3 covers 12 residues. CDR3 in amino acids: CASSRSRGELFF. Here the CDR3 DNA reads TGTGCCAGCAGCCGCAGTCGCGGGGAGCTGTTTTTT.